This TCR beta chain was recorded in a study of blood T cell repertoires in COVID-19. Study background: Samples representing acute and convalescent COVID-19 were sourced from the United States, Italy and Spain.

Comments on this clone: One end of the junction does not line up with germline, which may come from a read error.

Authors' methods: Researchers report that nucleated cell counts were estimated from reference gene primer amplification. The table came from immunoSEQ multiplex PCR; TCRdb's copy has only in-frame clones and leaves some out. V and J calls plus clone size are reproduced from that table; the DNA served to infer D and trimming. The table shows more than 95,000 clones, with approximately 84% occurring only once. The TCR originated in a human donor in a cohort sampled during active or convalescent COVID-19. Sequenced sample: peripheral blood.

The CDR3 nucleotides read TGTGCCAGCGGCTTATCGACAGGGATCCTTCCCTACGAGCAGTACTTC. Translating gives CASGLSTGILPYEQYF. The chain carries TRBV11-3 and TRBJ2-7; the match to TRBD1 covers 7 bases. CDR1 and CDR2 from the germline V gene are SGHNT and YENEEA. The CDR3 spans 16 residues. The full variable domain, its missing parts supplied by reference TRBV11-3 and TRBJ2-7, is EAGVVQSPRYKIIEKKQPVAFWCNPISGHNTLYWYLQNLGQGPELLIRYENEEAVDDSQLPKDRFSAERLKGVDSTLKIQPAELGDSAVYLCASGLSTGILPYEQYFGPGTRLTVT.